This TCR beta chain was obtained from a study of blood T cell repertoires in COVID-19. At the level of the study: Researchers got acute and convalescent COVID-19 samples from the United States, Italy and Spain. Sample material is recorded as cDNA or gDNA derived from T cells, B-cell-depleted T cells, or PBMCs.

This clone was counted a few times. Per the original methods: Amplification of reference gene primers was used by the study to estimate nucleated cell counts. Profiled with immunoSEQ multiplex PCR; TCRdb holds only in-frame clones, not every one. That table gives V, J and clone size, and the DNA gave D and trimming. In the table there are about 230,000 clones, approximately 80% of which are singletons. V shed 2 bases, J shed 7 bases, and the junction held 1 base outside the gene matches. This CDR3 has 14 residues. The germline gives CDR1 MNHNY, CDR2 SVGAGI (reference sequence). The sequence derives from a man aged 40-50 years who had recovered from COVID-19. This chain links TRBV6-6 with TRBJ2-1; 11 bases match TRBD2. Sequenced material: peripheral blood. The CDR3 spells CASSYGTSGNEQFF. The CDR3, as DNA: TGTGCCAGCAGTTACGGGACTAGCGGAAATGAGCAGTTCTTC.